Following are 12 T cell receptor beta chains from one sample sequenced in a study of T cells in Graves' hyperthyroidism and ophthalmopathy. RNA transcripts served as the template for amplifying TCR beta CDR3 regions. During a first-round RT-PCR of the TCR CDR3, the HTBI primer set was used. TCRdb reanalysed the multiplex PCR reads using MiXCR and keeps one entry per CDR3 protein. Here the sample spans about 720,000 distinct CDR3 sequences, 15% to 20% being singletons. What was sequenced was blood. These receptors were obtained from a man aged 18 to 30 with Graves' hyperthyroidism.

This clonotype was observed at least ten times. The chain has TRBV3-1 and TRBJ1-2; D not resolved. This CDR3 is 12 amino acids long. Trimming shortened V by 0 bases and J by 4 bases, and 3 bases separated the two germline ends. Per the germline V gene, CDR1 is LGHDT and CDR2 is YNNKEL (reference sequence). CDR3 sequence (DNA): TGTGCCAGCAGCCAAGAGCGCTATGGCTACACCTTC. It specifies CASSQERYGYTF.

This clonotype was seen ten or more times. This sequence joins TRBV7-2 and TRBJ2-5; D possibly corresponds to TRBD1 (6 bases). Germline V gene sequence: CDR1 SGHTA, CDR2 FQGNSA. There are 15 residues in the CDR3. Trimming took off 5 bases at V and 2 bases at J, with 15 bases between the two ends. The CDR3 protein is CASSLLLGAQETQYF. As DNA, the CDR3 is TGTGCCAGCAGCCTTCTTTTGGGGGCACAAGAGACCCAGTACTTC.

The chain uses TRBV6-1 and TRBJ2-1, with a possible D match to TRBD2 (6 bases). CDR1 is MNHNS and CDR2 is SASEGT in the germline V gene. The V end lost 5 bases, the J end lost 4 bases, and 21 bases lay between the germline ends. This CDR3 has 17 residues. CDR3 nucleotides: TGTGCCAGCAGTCCCCGATTTTTGCGGGGACTTTACAATGAGCAGTTCTTC. Encoded protein: CASSPRFLRGLYNEQFF.

This clonotype was recorded once. J is TRBJ1-1 and V is TRBV6-2 or TRBV6-3, with D unresolved. Trimming pared 0 bases from V and 12 bases from J, leaving 14 bases between. This CDR3 has 13 amino acids. Germline-derived CDR1 and CDR2 are MNHEY and SVGEGT. The CDR3 here is CASSYSKKFESFF. CDR3 bases: TGTGCCAGCAGTTACTCGAAGAAGTTCGAGTCTTTCTTT.

The chain uses TRBV18 and TRBJ2-5; TRBD2 might be the D (6 bases). There are 15 residues in the CDR3. The germline V gene has CDR1 KGHSH and CDR2 LQKENI. Trimming cost V 4 bases and J 1 base, with 13 bases left between them. The CDR3 sequence is CASSLRGLTQETQYF. In DNA, the CDR3 is TGTGCCAGCTCACTCCGCGGACTAACCCAAGAGACCCAGTACTTC.

This clonotype appeared many times. The rearrangement joins TRBV29-1 to TRBJ2-5; the D is unclear. The CDR3 is made up of 13 amino acids. V lost 1 base and J lost 5, with 11 bases in between. Germline V CDR1 and CDR2: SQVTM, ANQGSEA. The CDR3 coding sequence is TGCAGCGTTGAAGTAGGGATTTTGGAGACCCAGTACTTC. Its protein is CSVEVGILETQYF.

This clonotype has a handful of counts. The rearrangement joins TRBV18 to TRBJ2-1, with 8 bases matching TRBD2. The germline V gene has CDR1 KGHSH and CDR2 LQKENI. CDR3 length: 16 residues. The V gene end was trimmed by 5 bases and the J gene end by 2 bases; junction bases not matched to a gene: 8. The DNA for the CDR3 is TGTGCCAGCTCAGCCCGGAGAGCGGGAGCCTACAATGAGCAGTTCTTC. As protein: CASSARRAGAYNEQFF.

There are many counts of this clonotype. The V and J genes are TRBV5-1 and TRBJ1-6, with a possible D match to TRBD1 (5 bases). The germline V gene has CDR1 SGHRS and CDR2 YFSETQ. CDR3 length: 14 amino acids. With 0 bases removed from V and 7 bases from J, the gap between germline ends came to 8 bases. For the CDR3, the DNA is TGCGCCAGCAGCTTGGCGGGACGGAATTCACCCCTCCACTTT. Protein: CASSLAGRNSPLHF. The complete variable domain, with remaining parts taken from reference TRBV5-1 and TRBJ1-6, reads KAGVTQTPRYLIKTRGQQVTLSCSPISGHRSVSWYQQTPGQGLQFLFEYFSETQRNKGNFPGRFSGRQFSNSRSEMNVSTLELGDSALYLCASSLAGRNSPLHFGNGTRLTVT.

This clonotype showed up just a few times. The chain couples TRBV10-3 to TRBJ1-1; weak D call: TRBD1 (5 bases). Germline lookup yields CDR1 ENHRY and CDR2 SYGVKD. The CDR3 is 13 residues long. The germline V and J ends were trimmed by 11 bases and 4 bases, with 17 bases remaining between them. The CDR3 loop is CASEGGGGTEAFF. The DNA of the CDR3 is TGTGCCTCAGAGGGCGGTGGGGGCACTGAAGCTTTCTTT.

The CDR3 bases are TGCAGTGCTAGAGATCTGGGGCAGGGGTATAGCAATCAGCCCCAGCATTTT. It yields the protein CSARDLGQGYSNQPQHF. J is TRBJ1-5 and V is TRBV20-1, with a possible D match to TRBD1 (6 bases). Germline CDR1 and CDR2: DFQATT and SNEGSKA (reference sequence). The V end lost 0 bases, the J end lost 0 bases, and 15 bases lay between the germline ends. The length of the CDR3 is 17 residues.

This clonotype was seen at least ten times. V gene TRBV20-1 combines with J gene TRBJ2-5; no definite D call. The CDR3 has 12 residues. Per the germline V gene, CDR1 is DFQATT and CDR2 is SNEGSKA (reference sequence). The V end was cut by 8 bases, the J end by 2 bases, with 12 bases between. CDR3 region: CSPQLAQETQYF. The CDR3 region has the DNA TGCAGTCCACAGTTAGCTCAAGAGACCCAGTACTTC.

This clonotype appeared many times. The chain uses TRBV12-3 or TRBV12-4 and TRBJ2-3; 10 nucleotides line up with TRBD2. The V and J ends lost 5 bases and 0 bases, in that order; junction bases with no gene match: 5. This CDR3 has 16 residues. The CDR3 spells CASSIGLAVSTDTQYF. As DNA, the CDR3 is TGTGCCAGCAGTATAGGACTAGCGGTTAGCACAGATACGCAGTATTTT.